This T cell receptor (beta chain) emerged from a study of T cells after yellow fever vaccination. Germline CDR1 is ENHRY and CDR2 is SYGVKD. Trimming stripped 5 bases from V and 4 bases from J, with 12 bases between. The CDR3 contains 14 residues. 5'RACE template switching generated TCR cDNA, adding a universal primer site and UMIs. In TCRdb, the 5' RACE reads were re-called with MiXCR into one record per CDR3 protein. The sample lists around 600,000 distinct CDR3 sequences; 9% to 15% were seen once. This clonotype was seen many times. This chain uses TRBV10-3 with TRBJ2-1; perhaps TRBD1 as D (6 bases). This sequence was found in a young man who received the YFV17D yellow fever vaccine. The material was PBMCs, obtained on the day of the yellow fever booster vaccination. The CDR3 protein is CAISTGDTYNEQFF. The CDR3 DNA reads TGTGCCATCAGTACCGGGGACACATACAATGAGCAGTTCTTC.